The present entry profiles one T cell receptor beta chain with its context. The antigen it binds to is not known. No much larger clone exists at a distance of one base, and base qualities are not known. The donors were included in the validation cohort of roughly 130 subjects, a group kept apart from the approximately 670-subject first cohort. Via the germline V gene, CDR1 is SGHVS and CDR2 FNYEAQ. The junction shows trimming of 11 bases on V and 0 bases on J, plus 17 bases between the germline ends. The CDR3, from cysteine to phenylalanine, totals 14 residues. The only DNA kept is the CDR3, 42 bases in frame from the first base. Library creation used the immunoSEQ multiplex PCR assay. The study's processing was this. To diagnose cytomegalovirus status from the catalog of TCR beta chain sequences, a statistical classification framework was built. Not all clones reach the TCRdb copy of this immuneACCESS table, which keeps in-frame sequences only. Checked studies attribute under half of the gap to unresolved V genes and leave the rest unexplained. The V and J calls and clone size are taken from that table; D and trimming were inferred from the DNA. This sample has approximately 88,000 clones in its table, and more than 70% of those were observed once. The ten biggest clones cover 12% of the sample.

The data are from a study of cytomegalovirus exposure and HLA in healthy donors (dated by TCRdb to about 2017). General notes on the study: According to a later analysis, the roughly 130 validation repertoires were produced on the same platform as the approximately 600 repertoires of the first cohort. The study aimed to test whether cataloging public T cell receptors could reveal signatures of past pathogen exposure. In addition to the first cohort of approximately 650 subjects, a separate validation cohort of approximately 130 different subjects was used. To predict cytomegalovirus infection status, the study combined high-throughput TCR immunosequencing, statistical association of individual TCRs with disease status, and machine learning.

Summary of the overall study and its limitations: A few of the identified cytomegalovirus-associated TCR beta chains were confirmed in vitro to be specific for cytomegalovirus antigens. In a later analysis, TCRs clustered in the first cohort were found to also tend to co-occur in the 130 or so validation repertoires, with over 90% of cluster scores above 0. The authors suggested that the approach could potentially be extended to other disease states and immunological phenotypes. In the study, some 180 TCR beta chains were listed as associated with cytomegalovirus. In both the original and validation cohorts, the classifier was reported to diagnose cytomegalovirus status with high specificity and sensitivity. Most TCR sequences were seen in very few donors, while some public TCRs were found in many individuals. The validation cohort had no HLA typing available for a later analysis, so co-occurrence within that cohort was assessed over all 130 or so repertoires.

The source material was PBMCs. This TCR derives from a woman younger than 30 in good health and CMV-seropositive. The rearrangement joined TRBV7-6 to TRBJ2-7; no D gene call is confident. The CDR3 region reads CASKVVDTSYEQYF. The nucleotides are TGTGCCTCCAAAGTCGTTGACACCTCCTACGAGCAGTACTTC.